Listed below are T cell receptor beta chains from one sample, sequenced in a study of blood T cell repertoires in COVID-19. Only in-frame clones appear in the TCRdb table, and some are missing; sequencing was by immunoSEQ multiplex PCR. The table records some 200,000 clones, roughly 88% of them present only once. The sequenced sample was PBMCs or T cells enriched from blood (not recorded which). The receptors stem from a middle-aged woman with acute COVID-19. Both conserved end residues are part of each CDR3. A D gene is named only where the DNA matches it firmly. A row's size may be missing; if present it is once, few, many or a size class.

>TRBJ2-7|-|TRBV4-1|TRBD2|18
TGCGCCAGCAGCTCCGATCCGGGACTAGCGGGGGGGTTCTACGAGCAGTACTTC
CASSSDPGLAGGFYEQYF
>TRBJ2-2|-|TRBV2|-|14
TGTGCCAGCACCCCTCGGGTTAACACCGGGGAGCTGTTTTTT
CASTPRVNTGELFF
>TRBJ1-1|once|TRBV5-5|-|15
TGTGCCAGCAGCTTGGTTAATAGCGTGGGCACTGAAGCTTTCTTT
CASSLVNSVGTEAFF
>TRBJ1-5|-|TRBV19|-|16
TGTGCCAGTACTCCCCGCGTCGGGGTAAGCAATCAGCCCCAGCATTTT
CASTPRVGVSNQPQHF
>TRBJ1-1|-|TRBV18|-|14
TGTGCCAGCTCACCCTTAAGCACGAACGGGGAAGCTTTCTTT
CASSPLSTNGEAFF
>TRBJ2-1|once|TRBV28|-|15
TGTGCCAGCACCCGGGACACAACATCTGTCAATGAGCAGTTCTTC
CASTRDTTSVNEQFF
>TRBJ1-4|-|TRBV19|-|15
TGTGCCAGTACCCCGGACAGCGCAACTAATGAAAAACTGTTTTTT
CASTPDSATNEKLFF
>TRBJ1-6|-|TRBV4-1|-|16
TGCGCCAGCAGCCCCTTAGTGACAGCCCTTAATTCACCCCTCCACTTT
CASSPLVTALNSPLHF
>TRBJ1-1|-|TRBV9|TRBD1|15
TGTGCCAGCAGTAGTGAAGGACAGGGGAGAGTGAGAGCTTTCTTT
CASSSEGQGRVRAFF
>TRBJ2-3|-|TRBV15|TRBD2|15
TGTGCCACAAGGACTAGCGGGGGGGCCACAGATACGCAGTATTTT
CATRTSGGATDTQYF
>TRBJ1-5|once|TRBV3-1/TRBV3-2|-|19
TGTGCCAGCAGCCAGTCCGCCGGGATAGAAACCTATAGCAATCAGCCCCAGCATTTT
CASSQSAGIETYSNQPQHF
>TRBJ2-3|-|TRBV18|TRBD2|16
TGTGCCAGCTCACCAGGTGGACTAGCGGGAATAGATACGCAGTATTTT
CASSPGGLAGIDTQYF
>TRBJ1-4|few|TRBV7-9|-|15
TGTGCCAGCAGCTCGGAGGTTGCAACTAATGAAAAACTGTTTTTT
CASSSEVATNEKLFF
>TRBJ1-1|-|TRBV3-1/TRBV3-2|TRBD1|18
TGTGCCAGCAGCCCAGAAACACGAACTCGGGACAGGGTCACTGAAGCTTTCTTT
CASSPETRTRDRVTEAFF
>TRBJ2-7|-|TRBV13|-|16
TGTGCCAGCAGCCCGCGGCGCCAGTTGAGCTCCTACGAGCAGTACTTC
CASSPRRQLSSYEQYF
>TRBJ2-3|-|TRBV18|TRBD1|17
TGTGCCAGCTCCCTCGAACTCGACAGGGGCGGCACAGATACGCAGTATTTT
CASSLELDRGGTDTQYF
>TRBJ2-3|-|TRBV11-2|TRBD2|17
TGTGCCAGCAGCTTAGGGGCTAGCGGGGGGAGTACAGATACGCAGTATTTT
CASSLGASGGSTDTQYF
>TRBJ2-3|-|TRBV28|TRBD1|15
TGTGCCAGCGGCCCAGACAGGGTAAGAACAGATACGCAGTATTTT
CASGPDRVRTDTQYF
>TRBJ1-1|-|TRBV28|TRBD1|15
TGTGCCAGCAGTTCCGGACAGGGGAGGAACACTGAAGCTTTCTTT
CASSSGQGRNTEAFF
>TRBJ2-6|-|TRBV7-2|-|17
TGTGCCAGCAGCTCCCGGAGGGGGGGCCCTGGGGCCAACGTCCTGACTTTC
CASSSRRGGPGANVLTF
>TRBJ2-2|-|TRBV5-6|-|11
TGTGCCAGCGCCGGGAAAGGGGAGCTGTTTTTT
CASAGKGELFF
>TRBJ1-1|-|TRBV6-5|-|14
TGTGCCAGCAGTTGGGACTCTAAGAACACTGAAGCTTTCTTT
CASSWDSKNTEAFF
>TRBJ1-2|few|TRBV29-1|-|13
TGCAGCGTTGGCCGGGGAGCTAACTATGGCTACACCTTC
CSVGRGANYGYTF
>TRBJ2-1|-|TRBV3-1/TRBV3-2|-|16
TGTGCCAGCAGCCAAGCGTCCTTCAGGAAAAACAATGAGCAGTTCTTC
CASSQASFRKNNEQFF
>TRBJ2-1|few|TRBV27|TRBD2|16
TGTGCCAGCAGTTTATTGGGTAGCGGGGGATACAATGAGCAGTTCTTC
CASSLLGSGGYNEQFF
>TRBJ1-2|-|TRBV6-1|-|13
TGTGCCAGCAGTGAAACAGTTGACTATGGCTACACCTTC
CASSETVDYGYTF
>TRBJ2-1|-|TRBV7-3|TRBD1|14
TGTGCCAGCAGCCCAGGGACAGCCGGCAATGAGCAGTTCTTC
CASSPGTAGNEQFF
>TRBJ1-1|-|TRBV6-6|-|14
TGTGCCAGTCGTCCAGGCCTACTGAACACTGAAGCTTTCTTT
CASRPGLLNTEAFF
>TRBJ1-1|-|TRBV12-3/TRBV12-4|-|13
TGTGCCTCCGGGGGTCTATCCAACACTGAAGCTTTCTTT
CASGGLSNTEAFF
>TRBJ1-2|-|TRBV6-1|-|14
TGTGCCAGCAGTGAGGGCAGGCTAAGAATTGGCTACACCTTC
CASSEGRLRIGYTF
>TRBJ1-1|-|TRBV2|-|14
TGTGCCAGCAGGTCAACAGGGAAGATCCCTGAAGCTTTCTTT
CASRSTGKIPEAFF
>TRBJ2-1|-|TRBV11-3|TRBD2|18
TGTGCCAGCAGCAAGGGACTAGCGGGGGGGAACTCCTACAATGAGCAGTTCTTC
CASSKGLAGGNSYNEQFF
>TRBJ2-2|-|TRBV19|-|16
TGTGCCAGTAGTATTCAAACAGGGACCAACACCGGGGAGCTGTTTTTT
CASSIQTGTNTGELFF